This TCR beta chain originates from a study of cytomegalovirus exposure and HLA in healthy donors. The table came from immunoSEQ multiplex PCR; TCRdb's copy has only in-frame clones and leaves some out. The sample yields some 140,000 clones, 80% to 90% seen once. The CDR3 is made up of 15 amino acids. V dropped 6 bases and J dropped 0; count of bases not matched to a gene: 5. The germline V gene has CDR1 MNHEY and CDR2 SVGAGI. This TCR was sampled from a man between 18 and 29 years old in good health and CMV-seronegative. The genes are TRBV6-5 and TRBJ2-7; TRBD2 agrees at 10 bases. The sequenced material came from PBMCs. This CDR3 reads CASRSLAGASYEQYF. The CDR3 region has the DNA TGTGCCAGCAGAAGCCTAGCGGGGGCCTCCTACGAGCAGTACTTC.